Here is one TCR beta chain with its context. Its binding antigen is unknown. It has no much larger one-base neighbor in the sample; base qualities were not kept. The sample's treatment or condition label, in plain terms: roughly 20 received Ad26.COV2.S at low or high dose, single or two shots; 5 received placebo; per-sample allocation not given. Repertoires of vaccine and placebo recipients were sequenced from samples collected on day 63 after the first injection. Cohort 1b enrolled about two dozen adults aged 18-55 years at a single site in Boston, USA, between 29 July and 7 August 2020. Ad26.COV2.S consisted of a replication-incompetent adenovirus type 26 vector by which a prefusion-stabilized SARS-CoV-2 spike protein from the original Wuhan strain was expressed. The immunoSEQ Assay was used to sequence TCRbeta CDR3 regions. After extraction, genomic DNA underwent amplification by bias-controlled multiplex PCR, followed by high-throughput sequencing. Processing in the source paper ran as follows. To quantify the absolute abundance of every unique TCRbeta CDR3 region, sequences were collapsed and filtered. Usable DNA was measured by amplifying reference genes present in all nucleated cells, and TCRbeta template counts were normalized to that usable DNA to estimate T cell fraction. Repertoire TCRs were annotated as SARS-CoV-2-specific when V gene, CDR3 amino acid sequence and J gene were exactly matched to a known reactive TCR set. The reference SARS-CoV-2 TCR set came from MIRA and was filtered for enrichment in COVID-19-positive ImmuneCODE repertoires, removing public or cross-reactive TCRs. Drawing on the MIRA antigens, annotated TCRs were analysed further at the level of specific ORF or position within ORF. Breadth was defined as annotated unique rearrangements over total unique productive rearrangements; depth was the summed frequency of those rearrangements. Two-sided Wilcoxon rank-sum tests were applied when comparing TCR breadth between groups. TCRdb took this table from immuneACCESS and kept in-frame rearrangements with V and J called. Such tables lack part of the clones; where checked against another copy, unresolved V genes explain under half of the gap, and the rest is unexplained. D and trimming were read from the DNA, whereas the V and J calls and clone size are those reported in that table. This sample holds about 280,000 clones; about 89% were observed only once. 3% to 4% of the sample lies in the top ten.

This specimen belongs to a study of Ad26.COV2.S vaccination and SARS-CoV-2 variants (dated by TCRdb to about 2021). Looking at the study overall: Donors in the vaccine arm were drawn from COV1001, a multicentre, randomized, double-blind, placebo-controlled phase I-IIa trial testing Ad26.COV2.S in healthy adults. Investigators did not know the trial group allocation while performing experiments and assessing outcomes. Trial participants were randomized into five groups of five, in which low-dose or high-dose Ad26.COV2.S was given once or twice, or placebo was given on both occasions. A total of roughly 32 samples were included in the TCR-sequenced set, comprising approximately 20 Ad26.COV2.S vaccine recipients, 5 placebo recipients and 8 SARS-CoV-2 convalescent individuals. Sequencing of the TCRbeta repertoire served to evaluate the specificity and breadth of SARS-CoV-2-reactive T cell receptors following Ad26.COV2.S vaccination. Dosing of Ad26.COV2.S was intramuscular, at either 5x10^10 or 1x10^11 viral particles, delivered as one shot or as two shots spaced 56 days apart.

What the work shows at the level of the full study, not this receptor alone: The study was not powered to compare responses between vaccine doses or regimens. Compared with placebo recipients, Ad26.COV2.S recipients showed higher spike-specific TCR breadth (P = 0.0014). The authors noted that total T cell responses may have been underestimated by the TCR breadth and depth analyses. Vaccine and placebo recipients had similar non-spike TCR breadth, a finding consistent with the vaccine containing only spike. After vaccination, substantial breadth of spike-specific CD8+ and CD4+ T cell responses was reported.

The CDR3, from cysteine to phenylalanine, totals 15 residues. Kept here is only the CDR3 DNA, which spans 45 bases and is read in frame from base 1. CDR1 and CDR2 are read off the germline V gene as SGDLS and YYNGEE. For this chain, trimming is 3 bases at the V end and 4 bases at the J end, and the number of junction bases without a gene match is 9. This specimen consisted of peripheral blood, obtained in a trial of Ad26.COV2.S vaccine versus placebo. Recombination connected TRBV9 to TRBJ1-1, and 7 bases in between align with TRBD1. This receptor was identified in a person aged 18-65 years who received the Ad26.COV2.S COVID-19 vaccine or a placebo. DNA sequence: TGTGCCAGCAGCGAAAAAGGGGGCGCGATCACTGAAGCTTTCTTT. Its protein reads: CASSEKGGAITEAFF.